This T cell receptor (beta chain) was sequenced during a study of blood T cells in healthy people across ages. The use of a sample-barcoded 5' primer and a J-beta primer mix characterized a second PCR of roughly 7 to 11 cycles. TCRdb re-derived calls from the 5' RACE reads in MiXCR, one entry per CDR3 protein. In the table there are about a million distinct CDR3 sequences, roughly 51% of which are singletons. CDR1 and CDR2 (germline): MDHEN, SYDVKM. The CDR3 has 13 amino acids. Unmatched junction bases numbered 4, after V lost 5 bases and J lost 4 bases. In regard to this clonotype: The antigen remains undetermined.

Study conclusions and caveats: Per million T cells, TCR beta diversity dropped about linearly as age rose. With unsorted PBMCs, a conclusive comparison of naive versus antigen-experienced cells was not possible. Diversity of TCR beta correlated strongly with naive T cell percentage. For the donors, CMV status was unknown and possibly confounded expanded clonotype changes.

The sample was blood. The sequence derives from a woman aged 60 to 75 in good health. V and J are TRBV28 and TRBJ1-2; 7 nucleotides line up with TRBD1. DNA of the CDR3: TGTGCCAGCAGTGCGGGACAGAGCTATGGCTACACCTTC. Translated, it gives CASSAGQSYGYTF.